This TCR beta chain was documented in a study of T-cell reconstitution after alpha-beta-depleted transplantation in children (dated by TCRdb to about 2016). Context from the whole study: The study quantitatively tracked T-cell immune reconstitution after TCRalphabeta/CD19-depleted allogeneic hematopoietic cell transplantation in children using TCR repertoire profiling. The research as a whole found: About two months after transplant, the apparently early recovery of alphabetaT-cell counts reportedly depended on just several hundred clones that had expanded rapidly and came from non-depleted graft cells. In some patients, the high TCRbeta diversity seen at day 60 was put down to recipient T cells and intrathymic progenitors that had survived conditioning. Over the following months the frequencies of hyperexpanded clones went down, and after one year T-cell counts and TCRbeta diversity were mostly credited to newly produced T cells.

For this clonotype: Its specific antigen is unknown. No base quality information exists; no much larger clone differs at one position.

Receptor libraries were prepared by PCR. Sequenced using an Illumina HiSeq 2500. TCR libraries were prepared with molecular barcoding, using unique molecular identifiers to normalize TCRbeta repertoire quantification. Through fastp at Q25 and MiXCR, TCRdb rebuilt clones from the public reads, retaining in-frame beta chains. Rows matching on CDR3 protein sequence are summarized as one entry with the most common DNA and genes. This sample gives some 150,000 distinct CDR3 sequences in total; 8.8% of them show up just once. The ten largest account for 15% to 20% of the sample. This specimen's treatment or condition label, per the study, means: allogeneic hematopoietic cell transplantation with graft depleted of TCRalphabeta T cells and CD19 B cells. The transplant recipients were children given TCRalphabeta/CD19-depleted allogeneic hematopoietic cell grafts. As encoded in the germline V gene, CDR1 is MNHNS while CDR2 is SASEGT. Trimming takes 6 bases off V and 2 bases off J; junction bases not matched to a gene: 7. The CDR3, cysteine through phenylalanine, is 15 amino acids long. Only the CDR3 DNA is retained, 45 bases long and in frame from the first base.

This material consisted of PBMCs, mostly from graft donor cells, taken 180 days after TCRalphabeta/CD19-depleted stem cell transplant. This receptor was identified in a female patient under 10 years old who had a stem cell transplant for congenital amegakaryocytic thrombocytopenia, so the T cells may come from the graft donor. This receptor chain uses TRBV6-1 and TRBJ1-5; 7 junctional bases match TRBD1. CDR3 region: CASRLDREGNQPQHF. The DNA sequence reads TGTGCCAGCAGACTTGACAGGGAGGGCAATCAGCCCCAGCATTTT.